This T cell receptor beta chain was obtained from a study of Graves' ophthalmopathy and Graves' hyperthyroidism. About the study: Hyperthyroidism was classified as stable if no ophthalmopathy occurred within 18 months of follow-up.

The authors enrolled newly diagnosed hyperthyroidism patients aged 18 to 65 with under 2 months' duration. This CDR3 is built from 17 residues. Trimming removed 1 base at V and 4 bases at J, with 19 bases between. The germline V gene has CDR1 LNHDA and CDR2 SQIVND (reference sequence). Details on this clonotype: No antigen is known for it.

Notes on the study in general: Most clonotypes expanded in thyroid above 0.001 frequency were present in blood too.

RNA transcripts were the template, and TCR beta CDR3 regions were amplified from them. Investigators did first-round RT-PCR with HTBI primers, then second-round multiplex PCR. TCRdb recomputed calls from the multiplex PCR reads with MiXCR, one row per CDR3 protein. The sample holds over a million distinct CDR3 sequences, 35% to 40% seen once. What was sequenced was peripheral blood or thyroid tissue (not recorded which). This chain uses TRBV19 with TRBJ2-5; D is possibly TRBD2 (7 bases). The source of this sequence is an adult man with Graves' hyperthyroidism. As DNA, the CDR3 is TGTGCCAGTAGTATAGTGCCGTCGGGGGGCGCAGGAGAGACCCAGTACTTC. Translated, it gives CASSIVPSGGAGETQYF.